These 11 T cell receptor beta chains were sequenced from one sample in a study of OX40 agonist ivuxolimab in advanced cancers. TCRdb's copy holds only in-frame clones and misses some; the assay was immunoSEQ multiplex PCR. This table holds around 66,000 clones, approximately 90% found once. The sequenced sample was CD4+ or CD8+ T cells sorted from blood, obtained in a trial of the OX40 agonist ivuxolimab. The receptors derive from an adult with an advanced solid tumor such as melanoma, head and neck, liver or kidney cancer.

V gene TRBV15 combines with J gene TRBJ2-1; weak D call: TRBD2 (6 bases). From germline, CDR1 is LNHNV and CDR2 YYDKDF (reference sequence). The CDR3 covers 15 residues. Deletions cut 3 bases from V and 3 bases from J, with 12 bases between. Here the CDR3 DNA reads TGTGCCACCAGCAGCGGCGGAGGGTTCTACAATGAGCAGTTCTTC. Protein sequence: CATSSGGGFYNEQFF.

V usage is TRBV4-1 and J usage is TRBJ1-1; TRBD1 matches 7 bases. The CDR3 consists of 17 residues. Germline loops: CDR1 MGHRA, CDR2 YSYEKL. V dropped 3 bases and J dropped 0; count of bases not matched to a gene: 10. DNA of the CDR3: TGCGCCAGCAGCCACCCGCACAGGGGAAGGGTGAACACTGAAGCTTTCTTT. This translates into CASSHPHRGRVNTEAFF.

The chain couples TRBV15 to TRBJ2-5; D remains unclear. Germline values: CDR1 LNHNV, CDR2 YYDKDF (reference sequence). This CDR3 comprises 13 residues. The V end lost 1 base, the J end lost 5 bases, and 8 bases lay between the germline ends. CDR3 region: CATSRGAGETQYF. The CDR3 DNA is TGTGCCACCAGCAGAGGGGCAGGCGAGACCCAGTACTTC.

The V call is TRBV5-1, the J call TRBJ1-1; D not resolved. With 0 bases removed from V and 1 base from J, the gap between germline ends came to 4 bases. The CDR3 runs to 13 residues. Germline V gene data show CDR1 as SGHRS and CDR2 as YFSETQ. CDR3 bases: TGCGCCAGCAGCTTGGGATCGAACACTGAAGCTTTCTTT. It codes for CASSLGSNTEAFF.

This sequence joins TRBV6-6 and TRBJ2-7; D gene ambiguous. The CDR3 spans 14 residues. CDR1 MNHNY and CDR2 SVGAGI come from the germline V gene (reference sequence). The V end was cut by 2 bases, the J end by 2 bases, with 10 bases between. CDR3 protein: CASSYRGGTYEQYF. CDR3 DNA sequence: TGTGCCAGCAGTTACCGTGGCGGTACCTACGAGCAGTACTTC.

This chain links TRBV5-6 with TRBJ1-5; possibly TRBD1 for D (6 bases). The CDR3 covers 14 residues. Germline lookup yields CDR1 SGHDT and CDR2 YYEEEE. V lost 3 bases and J 3 bases, leaving 10 bases between the germline ends. In DNA form, the CDR3 reads TGTGCCAGCAGCTCGACAGGCCTCAATCAGCCCCAGCATTTT. Translating it yields CASSSTGLNQPQHF.

The chain's CDR3 is CASSWTSGNTGELFF. The DNA of the CDR3 is TGTGCCAGCAGTTGGACTAGCGGGAACACCGGGGAGCTGTTTTTT. The chain is built from TRBV6-1 and TRBJ2-2, with 10 bases that match TRBD2. The CDR3 loop spans 15 amino acids. The ends lost 5 bases at V and 1 base at J; junction bases unmatched: 1. CDR1 is MNHNS and CDR2 is SASEGT in the germline V gene.

The rearrangement uses TRBV19 and TRBJ1-5; D not resolved. Trimming removed 8 bases from V and 13 bases from J, with 12 bases in between. The germline gives CDR1 LNHDA, CDR2 SQIVND (reference sequence). The CDR3 totals 10 residues. CDR3 protein: CASGFMAQHF. CDR3 coding DNA: TGTGCCAGTGGTTTTATGGCTCAGCATTTT.

V usage is TRBV19 and J usage is TRBJ2-4; the D gene could be TRBD1 or TRBD2 (5 bases each). Between the trimmed V and J ends, which lost 4 bases and 0 bases, there was a span of 7 bases. The CDR3 is 14 residues long. Germline lookup yields CDR1 LNHDA and CDR2 SQIVND (reference sequence). This chain's CDR3 is CASSTGTAKNIQYF. The CDR3 DNA follows: TGTGCCAGTAGTACGGGGACAGCCAAAAACATTCAGTACTTC.

This chain joins TRBV19 and TRBJ2-7, with TRBD1 matching over 8 bases. The CDR3 spans 13 residues. J was trimmed by 3 bases and V by 8 bases; bases with no gene match: 6. Germline V gene sequence: CDR1 LNHDA, CDR2 SQIVND (reference sequence). Here the CDR3 DNA reads TGTGCCAGTGCCAGGGGGCGCGTCTACGAGCAGTACTTC. This translates into CASARGRVYEQYF.

This chain uses TRBV9 with TRBJ1-1; D is unresolved. The CDR3 runs to 14 residues. Germline CDR1 is SGDLS and CDR2 is YYNGEE. V shed 0 bases and J shed 1 base, with 7 bases lying between them. The CDR3 protein is CASSVDGWNTEAFF. The CDR3 region has the DNA TGTGCCAGCAGCGTAGATGGGTGGAACACTGAAGCTTTCTTT.